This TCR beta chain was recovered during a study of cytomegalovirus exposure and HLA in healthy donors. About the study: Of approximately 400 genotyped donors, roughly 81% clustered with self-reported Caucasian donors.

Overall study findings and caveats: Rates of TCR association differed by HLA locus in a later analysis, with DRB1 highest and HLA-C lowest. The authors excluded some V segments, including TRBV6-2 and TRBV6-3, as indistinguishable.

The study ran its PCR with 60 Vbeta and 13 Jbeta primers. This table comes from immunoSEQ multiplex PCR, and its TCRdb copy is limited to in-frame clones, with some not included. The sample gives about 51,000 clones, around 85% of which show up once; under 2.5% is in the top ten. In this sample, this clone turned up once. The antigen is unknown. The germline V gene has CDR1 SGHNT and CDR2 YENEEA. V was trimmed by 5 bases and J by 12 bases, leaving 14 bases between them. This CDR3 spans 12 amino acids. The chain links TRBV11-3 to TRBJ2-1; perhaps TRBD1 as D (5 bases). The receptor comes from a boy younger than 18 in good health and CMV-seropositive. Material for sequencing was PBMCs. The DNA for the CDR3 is TGTGCCAGCAGCCAAGGTGGGGCTCGGCAGTTCTTC. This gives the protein CASSQGGARQFF.